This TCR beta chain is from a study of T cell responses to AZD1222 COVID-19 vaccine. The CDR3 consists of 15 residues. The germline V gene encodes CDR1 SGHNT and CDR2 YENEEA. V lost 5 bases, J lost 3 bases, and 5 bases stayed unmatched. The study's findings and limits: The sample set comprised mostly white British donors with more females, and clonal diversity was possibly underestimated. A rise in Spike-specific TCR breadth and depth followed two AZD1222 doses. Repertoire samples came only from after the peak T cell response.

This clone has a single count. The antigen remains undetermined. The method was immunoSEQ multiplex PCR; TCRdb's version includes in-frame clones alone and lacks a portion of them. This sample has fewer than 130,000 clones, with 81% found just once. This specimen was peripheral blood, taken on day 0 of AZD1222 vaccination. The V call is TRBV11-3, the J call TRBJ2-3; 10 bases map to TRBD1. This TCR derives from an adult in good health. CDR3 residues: CASSIGQGVTDTQYF. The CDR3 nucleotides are TGTGCCAGCAGCATAGGACAGGGGGTAACAGATACGCAGTATTTT.